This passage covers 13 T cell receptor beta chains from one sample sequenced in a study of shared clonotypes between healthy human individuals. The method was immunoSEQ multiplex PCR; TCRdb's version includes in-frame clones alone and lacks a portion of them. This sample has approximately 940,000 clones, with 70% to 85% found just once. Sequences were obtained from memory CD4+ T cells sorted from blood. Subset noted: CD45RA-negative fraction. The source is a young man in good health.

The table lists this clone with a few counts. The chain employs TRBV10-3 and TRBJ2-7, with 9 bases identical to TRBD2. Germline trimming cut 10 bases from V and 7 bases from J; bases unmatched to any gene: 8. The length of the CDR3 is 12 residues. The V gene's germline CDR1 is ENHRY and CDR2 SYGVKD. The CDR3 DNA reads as TGTGCCACCTTAGCGGGAGCTGGGGAGCAGTACTTC. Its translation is CATLAGAGEQYF.

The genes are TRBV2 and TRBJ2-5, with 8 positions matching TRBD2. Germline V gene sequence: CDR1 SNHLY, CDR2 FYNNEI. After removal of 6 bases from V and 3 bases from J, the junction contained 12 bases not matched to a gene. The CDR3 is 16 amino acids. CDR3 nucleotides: TGTGCCAGCAGGGCCCGTCCGGGACTAGGGGAAGAGACCCAGTACTTC. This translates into CASRARPGLGEETQYF.

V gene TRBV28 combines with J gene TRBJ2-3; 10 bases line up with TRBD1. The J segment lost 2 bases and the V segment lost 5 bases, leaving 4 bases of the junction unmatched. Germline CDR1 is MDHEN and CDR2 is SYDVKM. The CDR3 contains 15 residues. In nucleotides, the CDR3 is TGTGCCAGCAGTCGGACAGGGGGGCACACAGATACGCAGTATTTT. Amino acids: CASSRTGGHTDTQYF.

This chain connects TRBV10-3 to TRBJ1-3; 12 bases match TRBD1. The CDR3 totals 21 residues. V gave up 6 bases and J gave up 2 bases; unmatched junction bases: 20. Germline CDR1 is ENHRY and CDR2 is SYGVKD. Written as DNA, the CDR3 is TGTGCCATCAGCGAATTGGGACAGGGGGCCTTAAAGTTCGATACTGGAAACACCATATATTTT. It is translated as CAISELGQGALKFDTGNTIYF.

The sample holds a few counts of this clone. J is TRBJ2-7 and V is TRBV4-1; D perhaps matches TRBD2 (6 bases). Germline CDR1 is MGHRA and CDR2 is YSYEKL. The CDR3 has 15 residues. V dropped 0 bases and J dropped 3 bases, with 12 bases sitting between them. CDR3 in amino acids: CASSQEAVAVYEQYF. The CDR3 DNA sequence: TGCGCCAGCAGCCAAGAAGCAGTAGCGGTCTACGAGCAGTACTTC.

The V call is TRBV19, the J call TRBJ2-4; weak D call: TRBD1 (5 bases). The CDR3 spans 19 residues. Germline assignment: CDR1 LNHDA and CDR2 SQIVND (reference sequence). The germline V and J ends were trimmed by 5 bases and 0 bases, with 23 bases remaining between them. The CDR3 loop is CASSSLTDKRTIAKNIQYF. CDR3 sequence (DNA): TGTGCCAGTAGTTCGTTGACAGATAAGCGAACTATAGCCAAAAACATTCAGTACTTC.

The CDR3 region is CASSRGVRKISYEQYF. The CDR3 DNA sequence: TGTGCCAGCAGCCGGGGGGTCAGGAAAATTTCCTACGAGCAGTACTTC. The chain uses TRBV11-2 and TRBJ2-7; 7 nucleotides match TRBD2. This CDR3 region has 16 residues. CDR1 is SGHAT and CDR2 is FQNNGV in the germline V gene. V gave up 5 bases and J gave up 1 base; unmatched junction bases: 11.

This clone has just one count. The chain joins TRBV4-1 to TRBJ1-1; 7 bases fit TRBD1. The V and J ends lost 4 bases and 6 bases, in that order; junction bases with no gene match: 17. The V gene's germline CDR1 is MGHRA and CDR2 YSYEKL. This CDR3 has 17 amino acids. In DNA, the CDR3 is TGCGCCAGCAGCCCGCAGGGGGGGAGGCCGAGAAACGCTGAAGCTTTCTTT. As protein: CASSPQGGRPRNAEAFF.

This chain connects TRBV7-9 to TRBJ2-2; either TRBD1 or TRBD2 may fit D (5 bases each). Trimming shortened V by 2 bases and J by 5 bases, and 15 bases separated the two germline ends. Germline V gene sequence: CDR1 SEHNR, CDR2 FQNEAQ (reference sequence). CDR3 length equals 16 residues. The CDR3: CASSLNNLGVTGELFF. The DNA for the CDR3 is TGTGCCAGCAGCTTAAATAATTTGGGGGTTACCGGGGAGCTGTTTTTT.

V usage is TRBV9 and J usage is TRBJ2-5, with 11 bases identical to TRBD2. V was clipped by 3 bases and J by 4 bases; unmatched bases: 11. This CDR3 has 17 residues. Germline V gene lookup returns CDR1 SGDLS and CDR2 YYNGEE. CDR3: CASSGGPLAGVAETQYF. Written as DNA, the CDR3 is TGTGCCAGCAGCGGGGGCCCACTAGCGGGAGTGGCAGAGACCCAGTACTTC.

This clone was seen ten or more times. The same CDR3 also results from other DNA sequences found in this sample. CDR3 nucleotide sequence: TGCGCCAGCAGCCAAGGCCGAAGCTCCTACGAGCAGTACTTC. Translation gives CASSQGRSSYEQYF. The chain links TRBV4-1 to TRBJ2-7; D is ambiguous. In germline, CDR1 is MGHRA, CDR2 YSYEKL. V was clipped by 1 base and J by 0 bases, with 7 bases between them. This CDR3 is built from 14 residues.

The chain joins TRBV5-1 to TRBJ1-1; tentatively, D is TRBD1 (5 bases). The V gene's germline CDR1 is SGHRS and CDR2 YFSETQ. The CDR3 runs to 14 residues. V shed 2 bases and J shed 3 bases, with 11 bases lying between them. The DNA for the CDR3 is TGCGCCAGCAGCTTTGGGGGTACGGACACTGAAGCTTTCTTT. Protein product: CASSFGGTDTEAFF. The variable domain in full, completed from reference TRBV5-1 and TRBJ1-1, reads KAGVTQTPRYLIKTRGQQVTLSCSPISGHRSVSWYQQTPGQGLQFLFEYFSETQRNKGNFPGRFSGRQFSNSRSEMNVSTLELGDSALYLCASSFGGTDTEAFFGQGTRLTVV.

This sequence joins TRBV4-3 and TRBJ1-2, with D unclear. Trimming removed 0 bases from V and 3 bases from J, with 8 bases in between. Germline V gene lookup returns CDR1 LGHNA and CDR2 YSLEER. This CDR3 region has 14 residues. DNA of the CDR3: TGCGCCAGCAGCCAAGATTTACGGGACTATGGCTACACCTTC. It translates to CASSQDLRDYGYTF.